The T cell receptor beta chain described here comes from a study of shared clonotypes between healthy human individuals. About the study: Researchers drew samples from two women and a few men aged 18 to 49.

With 8 bases removed from V and 2 bases from J, the gap between germline ends came to 12 bases. The CDR3 runs to 13 residues. From germline, CDR1 is SNHLY and CDR2 FYNNEI. Over several immunoSEQ plates, each subset's genomic DNA was distributed in even portions. DNA from unsorted PBMC was sequenced on ten immunoSEQ deep assay plates. Repertoires were generated with immunoSEQ multiplex PCR, while TCRdb's copy carries only in-frame clones and drops some. This repertoire shows 450,000 or so clones, roughly four fifths found once; its top ten account for more than 10%. The sequence came from a woman aged 35 to 49 in good health. Some clones in this sample may be carry-over from other donors' samples. The chain combines TRBV2 with TRBJ1-1, with D perhaps TRBD1 (5 bases). The sample taken for sequencing was PBMCs. CDR3 residues: CASANDRNTEAFF. For the CDR3, the DNA is TGTGCCAGCGCAAACGACAGAAACACTGAAGCTTTCTTT.